These 19 T cell receptor beta chains came from one sample sequenced in a study of T cell responses to AZD1222 COVID-19 vaccine. The repertoire was sequenced with immunoSEQ multiplex PCR; TCRdb's copy has only in-frame clones and lacks some. This sample has about 110,000 clones, with around 90% found just once. Sequenced material: peripheral blood, taken on day 0 of MenACWY control vaccination. These receptors all stem from an adult in good health.

The chain is built from TRBV3-1 (or the pseudogene TRBV3-2) and TRBJ1-3; possible D gene TRBD1, 5 bases. Trimming cost V 1 base and J 4 bases, with 8 bases left between them. Looked up from germline, CDR1 is LGHDT and CDR2 is YNNKEL (reference sequence). The CDR3 consists of 14 residues. As DNA, the CDR3 is TGTGCCAGCAGCCAAGGAAACAGGGGAAACACCATATATTTT. This gives the protein CASSQGNRGNTIYF.

V usage is TRBV6-5 and J usage is TRBJ1-5; 7 bases line up with TRBD1. Germline CDR1 reads MNHEY; CDR2 reads SVGAGI. With V trimmed by 7 bases and J by 0 bases, 6 bases remained unmatched. The CDR3 contains 15 residues. The CDR3 DNA follows: TGTGCCAGCATATCGGGACAGAATAGCAATCAGCCCCAGCATTTT. Encoded protein: CASISGQNSNQPQHF.

V is TRBV19 and J is TRBJ1-2, with D perhaps TRBD1 (5 bases). V was shortened by 5 bases and J by 2 bases, with 18 bases between the two germline ends. CDR3 size: 16 residues. CDR1 and CDR2 (germline): LNHDA, SQIVND (reference sequence). Here the CDR3 DNA reads TGTGCCAGTAGTTGGGGCAGGGAGAGGAGAAACTATGGCTACACCTTC. This encodes CASSWGRERRNYGYTF.

The table lists this clone with a few counts. This chain connects TRBV3-1 (or the pseudogene TRBV3-2) to TRBJ2-6; the D gene is possibly TRBD1 (6 bases). CDR3 length: 16 amino acids. CDR1 and CDR2 from the germline V gene are LGHDT and YNNKEL (reference sequence). V lost 4 bases and J lost 0, with 10 bases in between. This CDR3 reads CASSRGLGSGANVLTF. In DNA, the CDR3 is TGTGCCAGCAGCCGGGGGCTTGGCTCTGGGGCCAACGTCCTGACTTTC.

In DNA form, the CDR3 reads TGTGCCAGCAGTTACACCTCCTACGAGCAGTACTTC. It yields the protein CASSYTSYEQYF. The chain employs TRBV6-2 or TRBV6-3 and TRBJ2-7; D is unresolved. Trimming removed 2 bases from V and 0 bases from J, with 2 bases in between. CDR3 length: 12 amino acids. The germline CDR1 and CDR2 sequences are MNHEY and SVGEGT.

This chain uses TRBV10-3 with TRBJ1-6, with no clear D. CDR3 size: 18 residues. Trimming cost V 4 bases and J 7 bases, with 23 bases left between them. Germline CDR1 is ENHRY and CDR2 is SYGVKD. CDR3 nucleotides: TGTGCCATCAGTGGTGGACGGAACGGCCCGTCGGGGAATTCACCCCTCCACTTT. Translating it yields CAISGGRNGPSGNSPLHF.

This clone was counted once. The V call is TRBV3-1 (or the pseudogene TRBV3-2), the J call TRBJ1-4; 12 bases map to TRBD1. Looked up from germline, CDR1 is LGHDT and CDR2 is YNNKEL (reference sequence). Trimming at V came to 0 bases and at J to 8 bases, leaving 16 bases not matched to a gene. This CDR3 comprises 20 residues. The CDR3 bases are TGTGCCAGCAGCCAAGAGTGGTGTGGGGACAGGGGGCGGTCAGGGGAAAAACTGTTTTTT. Its translation is CASSQEWCGDRGRSGEKLFF.

The genes are TRBV28 and TRBJ2-7; maybe TRBD2 (5 bases). CDR3 length equals 12 residues. Trimming removed 8 bases at V and 2 bases at J, with 10 bases between. Looked up from germline, CDR1 is MDHEN and CDR2 is SYDVKM. The CDR3 is CASRSGTYEQYF. The CDR3 bases are TGTGCCAGCCGGAGCGGAACCTACGAGCAGTACTTC. Drawing the rest from reference TRBV28 and TRBJ2-7, the complete variable domain is DVKVTQSSRYLVKRTGEKVFLECVQDMDHENMFWYRQDPGLGLRLIYFSYDVKMKEKGDIPEGYSVSREKKERFSLILESASTNQTSMYLCASRSGTYEQYFGPGTRLTVT.

This chain connects TRBV11-2 to TRBJ2-7, with unresolved D. Germline V gene lookup returns CDR1 SGHAT and CDR2 FQNNGV. The CDR3 has 14 amino acids. V was trimmed by 4 bases and J by 1 base, leaving 11 bases between them. CDR3 DNA: TGTGCCAGCAGCTCCCAGTGGGGATCCTACGAGCAGTACTTC. Amino acids: CASSSQWGSYEQYF. Together with reference TRBV11-2 and TRBJ2-7, the CDR3 gives the full variable domain: EAGVAQSPRYKIIEKRQSVAFWCNPISGHATLYWYQQILGQGPKLLIQFQNNGVVDDSQLPKDRFSAERLKGVDSTLKIQPAKLEDSAVYLCASSSQWGSYEQYFGPGTRLTVT.

The chain links TRBV4-2 to TRBJ2-5, with TRBD2 identical over 9 bases. Germline V gene lookup returns CDR1 LGHNA and CDR2 YNFKEQ. The junction had 0 bases not matched to a gene; V was cut back by 0 bases and J by 1 base. The CDR3 runs 15 residues. Here the CDR3 reads CASSQERGGQETQYF. CDR3 sequence (DNA): TGTGCCAGCAGCCAAGAGCGGGGGGGCCAAGAGACCCAGTACTTC.

This chain uses TRBV3-1 (or the pseudogene TRBV3-2) with TRBJ2-4; D not resolved. The CDR3 sequence is 14 residues long. CDR1 LGHDT and CDR2 YNNKEL come from the germline V gene (reference sequence). V lost 4 bases to trimming and J lost 11 bases, with 18 bases between them. The CDR3 nucleotides read TGTGCCAGCAGCCCCAGGACGGACCAAAAGGTTCAGTACTTC. Translated: CASSPRTDQKVQYF.

This chain uses TRBV11-3 with TRBJ2-3; 8 bases fit TRBD2. CDR3 size: 15 residues. Per the germline V gene, CDR1 is SGHNT and CDR2 is YENEEA. Trimming removed 5 bases from V and 2 bases from J; junction bases left unmatched: 6. The CDR3 DNA is TGTGCCAGCAGCATCGGACTAGCAGCCACAGATACGCAGTATTTT. It encodes CASSIGLAATDTQYF.

V is TRBV7-9 and J is TRBJ1-1, with D unresolved. V lost 6 bases and J lost 3, with 14 bases in between. The CDR3 extends over 14 amino acids. The germline V gene encodes CDR1 SEHNR and CDR2 FQNEAQ (reference sequence). The CDR3 spells CASRSMAADTEAFF. CDR3 nucleotides: TGTGCCAGCAGAAGCATGGCCGCGGACACTGAAGCTTTCTTT.

The chain links TRBV30 to TRBJ1-5; 9 bases match TRBD1. The J segment lost 4 bases and the V segment lost 4 bases, leaving 8 bases of the junction unmatched. Germline CDR1 is GTSNPN and CDR2 is SVGIG (reference sequence). This CDR3 spans 15 amino acids. The CDR3 DNA is TGTGCCTGGAACGACGGACAGGGGTGGAATCAGCCCCAGCATTTT. This codes for CAWNDGQGWNQPQHF.

V and J are TRBV19 and TRBJ1-2; unclear D gene. Trimming removed 7 bases at V and 3 bases at J, with 15 bases between. Per the germline V gene, CDR1 is LNHDA and CDR2 is SQIVND (reference sequence). The CDR3 spans 14 residues. Here the CDR3 reads CASTSRQTDYGYTF. CDR3 DNA sequence: TGTGCCAGTACAAGCCGGCAGACGGACTATGGCTACACCTTC.

The rearrangement joins TRBV9 to TRBJ2-1; TRBD2 matches at 7 bases. The ends lost 0 bases at V and 7 bases at J; junction bases unmatched: 7. CDR1 is SGDLS, CDR2 YYNGEE, per germline. There are 15 residues in the CDR3. CDR3 region: CASSVGGRAMNEQFF. In DNA, the CDR3 is TGTGCCAGCAGCGTAGGTGGGAGGGCCATGAATGAGCAGTTCTTC.

The chain is built from TRBV29-1 and TRBJ1-1, with D possibly matching TRBD1 (5 bases). CDR1 is SQVTM and CDR2 is ANQGSEA in the germline V gene. The CDR3 has 15 residues. V was clipped by 4 bases and J by 2 bases, with 17 bases between them. This chain's CDR3 is CSVGTHTTGNTEAFF. The CDR3 DNA sequence: TGCAGCGTTGGGACCCATACTACAGGTAACACTGAAGCTTTCTTT.

The gene calls are TRBV9 and TRBJ2-2; unclear D gene. V dropped 5 bases and J dropped 2 bases, with 7 bases sitting between them. Per the germline V gene, CDR1 is SGDLS and CDR2 is YYNGEE. CDR3 length: 13 residues. CDR3 DNA: TGTGCCAGCAGTCGACGAAACACCGGGGAGCTGTTTTTT. Amino acid sequence: CASSRRNTGELFF. Together with reference TRBV9 and TRBJ2-2, the CDR3 gives the full variable domain: DSGVTQTPKHLITATGQRVTLRCSPRSGDLSVYWYQQSLDQGLQFLIQYYNGEERAKGNILERFSAQQFPDLHSELNLSSLELGDSALYFCASSRRNTGELFFGEGSRLTVL.

The J gene is TRBJ1-1, the V gene TRBV10-3; D gene ambiguous. Trimming stripped 6 bases from V and 1 base from J, with 12 bases between. CDR1 is ENHRY, CDR2 SYGVKD, per germline. CDR3 length equals 14 residues. This CDR3 reads CAIRTGSQNTEAFF. For the CDR3, the DNA is TGTGCCATCAGAACCGGGAGCCAGAACACTGAAGCTTTCTTT.